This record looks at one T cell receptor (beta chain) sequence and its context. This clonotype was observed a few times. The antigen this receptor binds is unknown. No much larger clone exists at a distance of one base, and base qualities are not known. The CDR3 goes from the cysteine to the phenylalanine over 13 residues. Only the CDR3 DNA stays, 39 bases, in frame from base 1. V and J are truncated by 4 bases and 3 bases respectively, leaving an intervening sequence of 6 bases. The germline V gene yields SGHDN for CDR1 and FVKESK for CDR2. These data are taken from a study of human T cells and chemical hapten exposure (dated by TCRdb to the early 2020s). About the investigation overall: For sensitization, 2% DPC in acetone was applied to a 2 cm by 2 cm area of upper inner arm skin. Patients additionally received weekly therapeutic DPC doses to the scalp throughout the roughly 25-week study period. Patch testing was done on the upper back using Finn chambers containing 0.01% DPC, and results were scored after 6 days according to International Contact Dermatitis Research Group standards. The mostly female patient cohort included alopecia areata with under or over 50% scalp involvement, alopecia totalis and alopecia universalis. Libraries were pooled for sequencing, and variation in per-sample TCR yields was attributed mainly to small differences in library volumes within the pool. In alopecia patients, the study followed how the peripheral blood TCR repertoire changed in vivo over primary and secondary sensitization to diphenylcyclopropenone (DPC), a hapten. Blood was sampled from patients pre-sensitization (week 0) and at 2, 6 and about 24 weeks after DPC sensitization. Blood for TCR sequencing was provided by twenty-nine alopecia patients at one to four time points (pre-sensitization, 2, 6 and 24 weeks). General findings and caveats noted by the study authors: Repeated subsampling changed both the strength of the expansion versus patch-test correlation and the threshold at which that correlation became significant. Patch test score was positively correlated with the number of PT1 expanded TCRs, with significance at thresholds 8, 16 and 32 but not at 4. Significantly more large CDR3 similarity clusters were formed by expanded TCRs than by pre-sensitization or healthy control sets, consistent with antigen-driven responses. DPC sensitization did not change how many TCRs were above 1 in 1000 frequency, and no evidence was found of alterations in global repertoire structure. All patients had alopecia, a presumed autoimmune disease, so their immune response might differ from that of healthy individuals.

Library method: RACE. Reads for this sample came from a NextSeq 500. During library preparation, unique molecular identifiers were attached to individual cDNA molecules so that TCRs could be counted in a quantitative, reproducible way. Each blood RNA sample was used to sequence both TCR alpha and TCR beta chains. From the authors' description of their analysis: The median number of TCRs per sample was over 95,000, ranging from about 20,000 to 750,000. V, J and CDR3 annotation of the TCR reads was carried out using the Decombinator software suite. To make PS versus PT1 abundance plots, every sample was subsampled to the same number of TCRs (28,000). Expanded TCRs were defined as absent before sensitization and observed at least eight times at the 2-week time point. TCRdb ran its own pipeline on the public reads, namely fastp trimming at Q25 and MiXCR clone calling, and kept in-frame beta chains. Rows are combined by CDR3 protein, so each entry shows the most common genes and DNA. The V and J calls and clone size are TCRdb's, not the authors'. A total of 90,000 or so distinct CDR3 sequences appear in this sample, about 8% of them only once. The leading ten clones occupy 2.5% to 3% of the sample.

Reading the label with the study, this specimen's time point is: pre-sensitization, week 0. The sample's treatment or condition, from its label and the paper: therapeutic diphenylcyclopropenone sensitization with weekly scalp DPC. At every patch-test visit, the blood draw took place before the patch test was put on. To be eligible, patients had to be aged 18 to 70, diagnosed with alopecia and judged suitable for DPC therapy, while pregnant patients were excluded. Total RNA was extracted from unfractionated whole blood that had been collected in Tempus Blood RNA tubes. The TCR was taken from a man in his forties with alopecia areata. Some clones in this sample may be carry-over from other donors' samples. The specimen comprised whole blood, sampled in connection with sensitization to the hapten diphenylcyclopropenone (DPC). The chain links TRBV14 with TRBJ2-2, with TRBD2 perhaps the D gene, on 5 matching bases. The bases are TGTGCCAGCAGCCCGAGGGACACCGGGGAGCTGTTTTTT. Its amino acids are CASSPRDTGELFF.